This T cell receptor beta chain was identified in a study of cytomegalovirus exposure and HLA in healthy donors. For this clone: Its antigen remains unknown.

Study results and caveats: Earlier findings revealed that most TCR beta V segments proved productive either about 87% or about 30% of the time. One later analysis reportedly identified an Asian-associated ancestry cluster that showed fewer N-insertions than the roughly 620-donor mean. Sequencing artifact likely explains a cluster of highly shared sequence variants. Listed as cytomegalovirus-associated were 150 or so TCR beta chains.

The germline V gene encodes CDR1 LNHDA and CDR2 SQIVND (reference sequence). J gave up 5 bases and V 4 bases, and 7 bases lay outside the gene matches. The CDR3 has 14 residues. In the PCR, 60 Vbeta and 13 Jbeta primers were used. TCRdb's copy holds only in-frame clones and misses some; the assay was immunoSEQ multiplex PCR. Its clone listing holds 65,000 to 90,000 clones. V is TRBV19 and J is TRBJ2-5; TRBD1 aligns across 7 bases. Sequenced material: PBMCs. This receptor was obtained from a man aged 35 to 55 in good health and CMV-seronegative. For the CDR3, the DNA is TGTGCCAGTAGTAAAGGGACAGCAAGGGAGACCCAGTACTTC. Its translation is CASSKGTARETQYF.